This entry features one T cell receptor beta chain sequence. A sample-barcoded 5' primer and a J-beta primer mix were used in a second PCR of about 7 to 12 cycles. A template-switch adaptor with 12 random nucleotides tagged each cDNA molecule. TCRdb re-called the 5' RACE reads through MiXCR, storing one row per CDR3 protein. Of about 680,000 distinct CDR3 sequences in the sample, roughly 49% were seen once. This entry is derived from a study of blood T cells in healthy people across ages. CDR1 and CDR2 (germline): MNHEY, SMNVEV (reference sequence). CDR3 size: 23 residues. This TCR derives from a woman in her fifties or sixties in good health. The specimen sequenced was blood. This chain joins TRBV27 and TRBJ1-3; D is unresolved. The chain's CDR3 is CALTDRRKPCPEVTNRSGNTIYF. Here the CDR3 DNA reads TGTGCACTCACGGATCGCCGGAAACCGTGCCCGGAGGTGACAAATCGCTCTGGAAACACCATATATTTT.